This T cell receptor (beta chain) comes out of a study of blood T cell repertoires in COVID-19 (TCRdb year 2020). Broadly, across the study: Collaborator samples came from the United States, Italy and Spain and covered acute and convalescent phases of COVID-19. The repertoires were released in a freely available public database meant as a resource for research on the immune response to SARS-CoV-2. Nearly every sample came with metadata listing a de-identified subject ID, COVID-19 status, age in years and sex. Subjects who had been exposed to COVID-19, were actively infected with it, or had recovered from it provided the deeply sampled blood TCRbeta repertoires that made up the dataset. Where available, HLA class I and class II types were obtained from metadata supplied by the sample provider rather than from assay-based typing. The samples were drawn from the first 160 participants of the ongoing ImmuneRACE study and from 1,254 subjects provided by 6 global collaborators. The material from the prospective study consisted of cDNA or gDNA derived from T cells, B-cell-depleted T cells, or PBMCs. General conclusions and limits of the study: The quantity of clinical and demographic metadata differed by source and by participant and was supplied without curation.

In the prospective study, participants were roughly 18 to 100 years old, resided in 24 geographic areas of the United States, and were enrolled through a virtual design. In the prospective study, participants were assigned to cohorts based on the clinical history participants reported in a screening survey and a study questionnaire. For ImmuneRACE Cohort 3, a participant was defined as recovered based on two consecutive negative NP/OP PCR tests, clearance by a healthcare professional, or resolution of symptoms. Mobile phlebotomists in the prospective study collected whole blood, serum and a nasopharyngeal or oropharyngeal swab from every participant. Additional blood draws and questionnaires over an approximately two-month period could optionally be provided by prospective study participants. Blood samples from the prospective study were shipped frozen or at room temperature prior to DNA extraction.

Concerning this clone: The specificity of this receptor is unknown. Base-call qualities are not available, and no considerably larger clone is one nucleotide away.

The immunoSEQ Assay, a bias-controlled multiplex PCR, was used to amplify TCRbeta CDR3 regions from genomic DNA. The authors' analysis ran thus. The number of nucleated cells in each sample was estimated by amplification of reference gene primers within the assay. Sequence reads were collapsed and filtered to measure the absolute abundance of every unique TCRbeta CDR3 rearrangement. For each sample, productive Simpson clonality was calculated by taking the square root of Simpson's diversity index across productive rearrangements. Imported from immuneACCESS, the table was reduced by TCRdb to in-frame sequences with V and J called. These copies leave out some clones; in studies compared against another copy, an unresolved V gene accounts for under half, and the cause of the remainder is not known. That table is the source of V, J and clone size, and D and trimming were worked out from the DNA. The sample includes 190,000 or so clones, with about 90% observed a single time. Jointly, the top ten make up roughly 1.2% of the sample.

CDR1 KGHDR and CDR2 SFDVKD are derived from the germline V gene. Clipping removes 5 bases from V and 7 bases from J, with 4 as the unmatched junction base count. Measured from the cysteine to the phenylalanine, the CDR3 is 14 residues long. The CDR3 DNA has 42 bases and is translated from base 1. Recombination joined TRBV24-1 with TRBJ2-1, and 10 junctional nucleotides match TRBD1. The source is a man in his thirties or forties who had recovered from COVID-19. Sequencing was carried out using PBMCs or T cells enriched from blood (not recorded which). DNA sequence: TGTGCCACCAGTGTGGGACAGGGGTGGAATGAGCAGTTCTTC. The resulting protein is CATSVGQGWNEQFF.